These 9 T cell receptor beta chains came from one sample sequenced in a study of PD-1 blockade in classical Hodgkin lymphoma. The time point here: newly diagnosed, previously untreated cHL patient sample. Using immunoSEQ multiplex PCR, the repertoire was profiled, and TCRdb retains in-frame clones only, with some absent. The sample holds approximately 20,000 clones; around 94% are singletons and the top ten take 5% to 6.5%. Input material: peripheral blood mononuclear cells (PBMCs). The receptors stem from a human donor with classical Hodgkin lymphoma.

V usage is TRBV27 and J usage is TRBJ2-3; TRBD2 might be the D (7 bases). The V gene's germline CDR1 is MNHEY and CDR2 SMNVEV (reference sequence). The germline V and J ends were trimmed by 10 bases and 4 bases, with 24 bases remaining between them. CDR3 size: 16 residues. The CDR3 loop reads CATQLLRGGAADTQYF. The CDR3 DNA follows: TGTGCCACCCAACTCCTCCGAGGGGGGGCTGCAGATACGCAGTATTTT.

The sample holds a few counts of this clone. This chain uses TRBV20-1 with TRBJ1-5, with unresolved D. This CDR3 comprises 11 residues. Trimming left V 3 bases short and J 6 bases short, with 6 bases between. Germline values: CDR1 DFQATT, CDR2 SNEGSKA (reference sequence). This CDR3 is CSASGGQPQHF. CDR3 DNA sequence: TGCAGTGCTAGCGGCGGTCAGCCCCAGCATTTT.

V and J are TRBV4-3 and TRBJ2-2; 7 bases align to TRBD2. Germline V gives CDR1 LGHNA, CDR2 YSLEER. This CDR3 has 15 residues. Germline trimming cut 5 bases from V and 7 bases from J; bases unmatched to any gene: 10. The DNA of the CDR3 is TGCGCCAGCAGCGGCTGGGGCGGGGGTGTCGGGGAGCTGTTTTTT. It codes for CASSGWGGGVGELFF.

The chain carries TRBV5-1 and TRBJ2-2; D possibly matches TRBD1 or TRBD2 (5 bases each). Per germline, CDR1 SGHRS and CDR2 YFSETQ. Trimming pared 1 base from V and 3 bases from J, leaving 13 bases between. This CDR3 region has 16 residues. The CDR3 region is CASSLSAGGDTGELFF. The CDR3 coding sequence is TGCGCCAGCAGCTTGTCAGCTGGGGGTGACACCGGGGAGCTGTTTTTT.

The chain employs TRBV6-1 and TRBJ1-2; D remains unclear. The CDR3 is 14 amino acids. From germline, CDR1 is MNHNS and CDR2 SASEGT. Trimming left V 7 bases short and J 1 base short, with 13 bases between. The CDR3 here is CASNAVPNNYGYTF. CDR3 sequence (DNA): TGTGCCAGCAATGCGGTCCCGAATAACTATGGCTACACCTTC.

This clone occurred once. This chain joins TRBV25-1 and TRBJ2-2; 11 bases line up with TRBD2. CDR3 length equals 17 residues. The V gene's germline CDR1 is MGHDK and CDR2 SYGVNS. J gave up 4 bases and V 4 bases, and 8 bases lay outside the gene matches. The CDR3 DNA follows: TGTGCCAGCAGTGGAAACCCGGGACTAGCGGCCACCGGGGAGCTGTTTTTT. The encoded protein is CASSGNPGLAATGELFF.

The chain combines TRBV4-3 with TRBJ1-4, with D unresolved. The CDR3 spans 15 residues. The V end lost 1 base, the J end lost 7 bases, and 13 bases lay between the germline ends. The V gene's germline CDR1 is LGHNA and CDR2 YSLEER. The CDR3 region has the DNA TGCGCCAGCAGCCAAGTGGGGTTAGCCGGTGAAAAACTGTTTTTT. This encodes CASSQVGLAGEKLFF.

The gene calls are TRBV10-3 and TRBJ1-5, with TRBD1 identical over 7 bases. CDR1 and CDR2 (germline): ENHRY, SYGVKD. The CDR3 consists of 15 residues. V lost 8 bases, J lost 1 base, and 8 bases stayed unmatched. The CDR3 bases are TGTGCCATCTCCCAAGGGGGCTTGAGCAATCAGCCCCAGCATTTT. The encoded protein is CAISQGGLSNQPQHF.

The sample holds a few counts of this clone. J is TRBJ2-2 and V is TRBV5-6, with 7 positions matching TRBD2. This CDR3 has 14 residues. CDR1 is SGHDT, CDR2 YYEEEE, per germline. The J segment lost 5 bases and the V segment lost 3 bases, leaving 4 bases of the junction unmatched. DNA for the CDR3: TGTGCCAGCAGCTCGGGACTAAGAACCGGGGAGCTGTTTTTT. This sequence encodes CASSSGLRTGELFF.